This T cell receptor beta chain derives from a study of T cells of healthy individuals. CDR1 and CDR2 (germline): SEHNR, FQNEAQ (reference sequence). Trimming took off 1 base at V and 2 bases at J, with 8 bases between the two ends. There are 14 residues in the CDR3. TCRdb fed the 5' RACE reads into MiXCR, producing one record per CDR3 protein. Among roughly 87,000 distinct CDR3 sequences, approximately 15% were seen once, and the ten largest hold around 6.4%. This rearrangement joins TRBV7-9 to TRBJ1-1; D gene uncertain. The sequence came from a human donor in good health. The CDR3, as DNA: TGTGCCAGCAGCTTAGTACTTTTAAACACTGAAGCTTTCTTT. This encodes CASSLVLLNTEAFF. Looking up the rest from reference TRBV7-9 and TRBJ1-1 gives the full variable domain: DTGVSQNPRHKITKRGQNVTFRCDPISEHNRLYWYRQTLGQGPEFLTYFQNEAQLEKSRLLSDRFSAERPKGSFSTLEIQRTEQGDSAMYLCASSLVLLNTEAFFGQGTRLTVV.